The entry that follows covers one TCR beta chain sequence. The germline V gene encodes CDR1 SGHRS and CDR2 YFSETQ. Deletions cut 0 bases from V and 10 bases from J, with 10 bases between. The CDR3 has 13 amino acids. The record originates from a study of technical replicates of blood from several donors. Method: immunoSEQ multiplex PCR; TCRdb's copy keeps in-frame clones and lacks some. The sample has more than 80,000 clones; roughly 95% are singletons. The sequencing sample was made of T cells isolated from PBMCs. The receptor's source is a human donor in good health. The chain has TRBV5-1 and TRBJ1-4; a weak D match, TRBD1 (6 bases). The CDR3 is CASSLDRAGKLFF. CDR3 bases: TGCGCCAGCAGCTTGGACAGGGCGGGAAAACTGTTTTTT.